A selection of T cell receptor beta chains follows, all from one sample in a study of blood T cell repertoires in COVID-19. The method was immunoSEQ multiplex PCR; TCRdb's version includes in-frame clones alone and lacks a portion of them. The sample lists roughly 50,000 clones, about three quarters occurring once. Sequenced input: peripheral blood. These receptor sequences come from a human donor with active or convalescent COVID-19. The donor label of this sample is uncertain. CDR3s include the opening cysteine and the closing phenylalanine or tryptophan. A D gene is named only where the DNA matches it firmly. Clone size, where shown, is once, few, many, or a class for clones that have expanded.

TRBJ1-5 . TRBV28 . TGTGCCAGCAGACGCGGGACCGAGGATCAGCCCCAGCATTTT CASRRGTEDQPQHF
TRBJ2-1 . TRBV11-2 . TGTGCCAGCAGCTTACTGTCTGAGCAGTTCTTC CASSLLSEQFF
TRBJ1-3 . TRBV6-6 . TGTGCCAGCAGCTCGACAGTAAAACTTGGAAACACCATATATTTT CASSSTVKLGNTIYF
TRBJ2-7 TRBD1 TRBV7-2 . TGTGCCAGCAGCTCTACCATGACAGGGGGCCTCGAGCAGTACTTC CASSSTMTGGLEQYF
TRBJ2-2 . TRBV11-2 . TGTGCCAGCAGCTTTTTGGAGCTCGGGGAGCTGTTTTTT CASSFLELGELFF
TRBJ2-7 TRBD1 TRBV29-1 . TGCAGCGTTGCCGGACAGGGAGCCTACGAGCAGTACTTC CSVAGQGAYEQYF
TRBJ2-1 TRBD2 TRBV18 . TGTGCCAGCTCACCTTTTTCCGGGACTAGCGGGAGGCTTAGGTTCAATAGTGAGCAGTTCTTC CASSPFSGTSGRLRFNSEQFF
TRBJ1-2 TRBD1 TRBV9 . TGTGCCAGCAGCGTAGGAATGCAGGGGGCGGGCTACACCTTC CASSVGMQGAGYTF
TRBJ2-5 TRBD1 TRBV27 . TGTGCCAGCAGCATAGGGACAGGGGGCAGTGAGACCCAGTACTTC CASSIGTGGSETQYF
TRBJ2-2 . TRBV11-2 . TGTGCCAGCAGCTTGGAACCTAGCGCGGTGAACACCGGGGAGCTGTTTTTT CASSLEPSAVNTGELFF
TRBJ1-1 . TRBV3-1/TRBV3-2 . TGTGCCAGCAGCCGATCGGGGGGGACTGAAGCTTTCTTT CASSRSGGTEAFF
TRBJ2-3 TRBD1 TRBV24-1 . TGTGCCACCAGTGAACCAGGGGGACAGAGTCTCTATTTT CATSEPGGQSLYF
TRBJ1-5 . TRBV29-1 . TGCAGCGGCGGCGCACGGGGTGGTCAGCCCCAGCATTTT CSGGARGGQPQHF
TRBJ2-7 TRBD2 TRBV19 . TGTGCCAGTAGTATGGGACTAGCGGGGGATACCTACGAGCAGTACTTC CASSMGLAGDTYEQYF
TRBJ1-3 . TRBV28 . TGTGCCAGCAGTTCAGTGGTCTCTGGAAACACCATATATTTT CASSSVVSGNTIYF
TRBJ1-2 . TRBV28 . TGTGCCAGCACGGTCGCGCGGAACTATGGCTACACCTTC CASTVARNYGYTF
TRBJ2-5 . TRBV7-7 . TGTGCCAGCAGCTCTCGACAGGCTCAAGAGACCCAGTACTTC CASSSRQAQETQYF
TRBJ2-5 TRBD2 TRBV5-8 . TGTGCCAGCAGCGTGCCCTGGCGGGAGGGCCAAGGGACCCAGTACTTC CASSVPWREGQGTQYF
TRBJ2-1 TRBD2 TRBV28 . TGTGCCAGCAGTTCCCTTAGCGGGAGACGGTACAATGAGCAGTTCTTC CASSSLSGRRYNEQFF
TRBJ2-2 TRBD2 TRBV7-3 . TGTGCCAGCAGCCCCAACGGCGGGAGAAACACCGGGGAGCTGTTTTTT CASSPNGGRNTGELFF
TRBJ1-1 TRBD1 TRBV10-1 . TGCGCCAGCTCCGGGACAGGGGCGTCTGAAGCTTTCTTT CASSGTGASEAFF
TRBJ2-7 TRBD2 TRBV5-4 . TGTGCCAGCAGCCCCGGAGCGGGGACGAGGGCCTACGAGCAGTACTTC CASSPGAGTRAYEQYF
TRBJ2-7 TRBD1 TRBV10-2 . TGCGCCAGCAGTCTCGCCGGGACAGGGTTGTACGAGCAGTACTTC CASSLAGTGLYEQYF
TRBJ2-1 . TRBV3-1/TRBV3-2 . TGTGCCAGCAGCCACGTTCACATGGCGGGCGACAATGAGCAGTTCTTC CASSHVHMAGDNEQFF
TRBJ1-1 . TRBV4-1 . TGCGCCAGCAGCGTTTCGGGGGGGGTGGCTGAAGCTTTCTTT CASSVSGGVAEAFF
TRBJ1-6 TRBD1 TRBV2 once TGTGCCAGCAGACCCGGGACAGGGGGGGTACCCCTCCACTTT CASRPGTGGVPLHF
TRBJ2-3 . TRBV30 . TGTGCCTGGAGTGCGGGACTCTCGAGAAGCACAGATACGCAGTATTTT CAWSAGLSRSTDTQYF
TRBJ1-2 TRBD1 TRBV15 . TGTGCCACCAGTCCAAGACAGGGTGATGGCTACACCTTC CATSPRQGDGYTF
TRBJ2-1 . TRBV19 . TGTGCCAGTAGTATGGCAGGGAATTTCCCCTCGTTCTTC CASSMAGNFPSFF
TRBJ2-5 . TRBV2 few TGTGCCAGCAGTGAGTGGGACACTGAAGAGACCCAGTACTTC CASSEWDTEETQYF
TRBJ2-4 TRBD2 TRBV3-1/TRBV3-2 . TGTGCCAGCAGCCAAGTCTCACTAGCGGGAGCAGGGGAGAACATTCAGTACTTC CASSQVSLAGAGENIQYF
TRBJ2-5 TRBD1 TRBV7-2 . TGTGCCAGCAGCTTAGCGCAGGGGGCAGAGACCCAGTACTTC CASSLAQGAETQYF
TRBJ2-3 . TRBV11-2 . TGTGCCAGCAGCTCAAGAGACTCGGGGAAGCAGTATTTT CASSSRDSGKQYF